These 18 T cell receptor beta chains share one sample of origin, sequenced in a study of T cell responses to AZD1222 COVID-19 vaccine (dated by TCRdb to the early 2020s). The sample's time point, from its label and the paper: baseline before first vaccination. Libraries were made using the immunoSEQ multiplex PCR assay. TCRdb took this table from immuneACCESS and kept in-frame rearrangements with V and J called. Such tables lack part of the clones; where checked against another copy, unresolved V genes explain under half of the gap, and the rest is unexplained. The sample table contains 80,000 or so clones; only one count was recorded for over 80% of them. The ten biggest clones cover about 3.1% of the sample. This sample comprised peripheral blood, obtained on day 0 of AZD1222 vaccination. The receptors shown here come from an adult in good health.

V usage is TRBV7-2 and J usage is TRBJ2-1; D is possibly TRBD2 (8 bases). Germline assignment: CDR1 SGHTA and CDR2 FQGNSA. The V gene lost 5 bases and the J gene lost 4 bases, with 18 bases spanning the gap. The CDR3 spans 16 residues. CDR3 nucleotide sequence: TGTGCCAGCAGCCCCCCGGGAGGGGGCAGGTACAATGAGCAGTTCTTC. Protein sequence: CASSPPGGGRYNEQFF. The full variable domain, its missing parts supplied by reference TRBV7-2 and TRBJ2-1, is GAGVSQSPSNKVTEKGKDVELRCDPISGHTALYWYRQSLGQGLEFLIYFQGNSAPDKSGLPSDRFSAERTGGSVSTLTIQRTQQEDSAVYLCASSPPGGGRYNEQFFGPGTRLTVL.

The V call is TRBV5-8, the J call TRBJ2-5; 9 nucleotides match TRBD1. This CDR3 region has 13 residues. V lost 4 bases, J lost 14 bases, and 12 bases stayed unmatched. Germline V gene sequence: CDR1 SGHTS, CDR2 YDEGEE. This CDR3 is CASSRQGVNSCYF. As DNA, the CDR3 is TGTGCCAGCAGCAGACAGGGGGTAAATTCGTGTTACTTC. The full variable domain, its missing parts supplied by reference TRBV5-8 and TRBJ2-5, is EAGVTQSPTHLIKTRGQQATLRCSPISGHTSVYWYQQALGLGLQFLLWYDEGEERNRGNFPPRFSGRQFPNYSSELNVNALELEDSALYLCASSRQGVNSCYFGPGTRLLVL.

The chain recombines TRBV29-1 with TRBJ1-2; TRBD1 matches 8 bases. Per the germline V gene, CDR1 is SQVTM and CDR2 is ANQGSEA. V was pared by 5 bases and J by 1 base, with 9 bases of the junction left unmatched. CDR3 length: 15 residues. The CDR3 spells CSVSLWTGNNYGYTF. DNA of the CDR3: TGCAGCGTTTCCCTATGGACAGGGAATAACTATGGCTACACCTTC.

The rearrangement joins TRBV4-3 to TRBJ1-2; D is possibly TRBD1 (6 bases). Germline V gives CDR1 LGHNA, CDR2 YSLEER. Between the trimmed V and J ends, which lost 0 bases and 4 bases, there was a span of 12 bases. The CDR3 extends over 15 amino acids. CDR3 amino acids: CASSQDRTASYGYTF. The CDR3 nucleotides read TGCGCCAGCAGCCAAGATCGGACAGCCTCCTATGGCTACACCTTC.

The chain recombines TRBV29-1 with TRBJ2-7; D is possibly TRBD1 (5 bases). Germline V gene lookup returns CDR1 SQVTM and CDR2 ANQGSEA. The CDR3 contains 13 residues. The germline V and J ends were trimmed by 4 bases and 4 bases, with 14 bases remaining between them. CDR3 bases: TGCAGCGTTGTGTGGCCAGGGTCATACGAGCAGTACTTC. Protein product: CSVVWPGSYEQYF.

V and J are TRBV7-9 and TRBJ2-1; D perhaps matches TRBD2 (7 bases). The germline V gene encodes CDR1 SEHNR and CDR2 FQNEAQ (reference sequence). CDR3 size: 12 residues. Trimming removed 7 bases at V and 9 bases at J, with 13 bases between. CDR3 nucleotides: TGTGCCAGCAAGGGGGGGCCCCCTGAGCAGTTCTTC. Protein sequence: CASKGGPPEQFF.

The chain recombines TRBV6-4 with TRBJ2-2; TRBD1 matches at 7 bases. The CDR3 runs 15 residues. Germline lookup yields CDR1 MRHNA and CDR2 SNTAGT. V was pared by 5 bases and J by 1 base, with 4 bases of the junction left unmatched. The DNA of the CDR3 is TGTGCCAGCAGTCGGGACAGTATGAACACCGGGGAGCTGTTTTTT. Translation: CASSRDSMNTGELFF.

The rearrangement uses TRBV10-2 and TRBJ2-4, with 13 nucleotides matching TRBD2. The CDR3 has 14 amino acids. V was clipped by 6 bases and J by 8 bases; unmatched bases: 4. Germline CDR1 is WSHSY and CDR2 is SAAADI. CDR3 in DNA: TGCGCCAGCAGCGGGACTAGCGGGAAGGACATTCAGTACTTC. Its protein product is CASSGTSGKDIQYF.

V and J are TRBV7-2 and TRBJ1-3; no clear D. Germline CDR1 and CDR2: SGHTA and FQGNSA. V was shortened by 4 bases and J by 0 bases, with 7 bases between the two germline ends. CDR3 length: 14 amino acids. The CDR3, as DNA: TGTGCCAGCAGCTCGATGACCTCTGGAAACACCATATATTTT. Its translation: CASSSMTSGNTIYF. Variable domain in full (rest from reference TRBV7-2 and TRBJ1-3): GAGVSQSPSNKVTEKGKDVELRCDPISGHTALYWYRQSLGQGLEFLIYFQGNSAPDKSGLPSDRFSAERTGGSVSTLTIQRTQQEDSAVYLCASSSMTSGNTIYFGEGSWLTVV.

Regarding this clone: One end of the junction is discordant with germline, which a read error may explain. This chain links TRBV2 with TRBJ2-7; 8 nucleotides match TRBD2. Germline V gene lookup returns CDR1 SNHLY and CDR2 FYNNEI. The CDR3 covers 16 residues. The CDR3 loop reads CASSELKAGVSSEQYF. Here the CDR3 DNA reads TGTGCCAGCAGTGAGTTAAAAGCGGGAGTCTCCTCCGAGCAGTACTTC.

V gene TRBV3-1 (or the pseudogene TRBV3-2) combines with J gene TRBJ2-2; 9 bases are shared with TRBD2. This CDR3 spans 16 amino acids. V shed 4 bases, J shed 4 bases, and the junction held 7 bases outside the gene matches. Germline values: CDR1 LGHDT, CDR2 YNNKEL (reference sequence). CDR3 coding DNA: TGTGCCAGCAGCCGCGGGGCGGGAGGGCGCACCGGGGAGCTGTTTTTT. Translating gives CASSRGAGGRTGELFF.

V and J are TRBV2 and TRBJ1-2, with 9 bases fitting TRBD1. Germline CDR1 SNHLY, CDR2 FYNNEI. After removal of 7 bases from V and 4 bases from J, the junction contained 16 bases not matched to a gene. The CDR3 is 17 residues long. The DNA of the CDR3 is TGTGCCAGCACACCGAGCCGAACAGGGGGCTGGGTCTATGGCTACACCTTC. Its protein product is CASTPSRTGGWVYGYTF. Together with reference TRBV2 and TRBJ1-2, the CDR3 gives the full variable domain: EPEVTQTPSHQVTQMGQEVILRCVPISNHLYFYWYRQILGQKVEFLVSFYNNEISEKSEIFDDQFSVERPDGSNFTLKIRSTKLEDSAMYFCASTPSRTGGWVYGYTFGSGTRLTVV.

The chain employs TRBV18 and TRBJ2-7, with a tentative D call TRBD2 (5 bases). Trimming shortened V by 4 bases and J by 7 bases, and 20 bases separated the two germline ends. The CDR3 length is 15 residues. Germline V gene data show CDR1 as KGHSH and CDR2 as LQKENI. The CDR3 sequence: CASSLRSEGSGEQYF. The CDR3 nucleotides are TGTGCCAGCTCACTTCGGAGTGAGGGCAGCGGAGAGCAGTACTTC. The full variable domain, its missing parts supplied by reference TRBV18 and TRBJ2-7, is NAGVMQNPRHLVRRRGQEARLRCSPMKGHSHVYWYRQLPEEGLKFMVYLQKENIIDESGMPKERFSAEFPKEGPSILRIQQVVRGDSAAYFCASSLRSEGSGEQYFGPGTRLTVT.

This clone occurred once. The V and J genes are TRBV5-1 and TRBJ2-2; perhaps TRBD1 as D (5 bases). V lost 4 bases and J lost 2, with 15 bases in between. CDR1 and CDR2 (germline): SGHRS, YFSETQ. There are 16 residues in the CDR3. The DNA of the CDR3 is TGCGCCAGCAGCGTTAGGACAACGAAAAACACCGGGGAGCTGTTTTTT. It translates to CASSVRTTKNTGELFF. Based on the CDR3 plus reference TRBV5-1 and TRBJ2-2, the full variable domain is KAGVTQTPRYLIKTRGQQVTLSCSPISGHRSVSWYQQTPGQGLQFLFEYFSETQRNKGNFPGRFSGRQFSNSRSEMNVSTLELGDSALYLCASSVRTTKNTGELFFGEGSRLTVL.

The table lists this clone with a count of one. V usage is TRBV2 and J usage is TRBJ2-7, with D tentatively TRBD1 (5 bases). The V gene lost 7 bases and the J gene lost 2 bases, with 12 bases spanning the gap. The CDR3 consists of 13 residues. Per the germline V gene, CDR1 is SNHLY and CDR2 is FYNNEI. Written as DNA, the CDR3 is TGTGCCAGCAATTCGCCAGGGACCTACGAGCAGTACTTC. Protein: CASNSPGTYEQYF.

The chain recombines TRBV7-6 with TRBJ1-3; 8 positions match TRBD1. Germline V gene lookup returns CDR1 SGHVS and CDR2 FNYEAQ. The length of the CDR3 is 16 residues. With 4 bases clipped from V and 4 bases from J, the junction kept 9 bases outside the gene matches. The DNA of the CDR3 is TGTGCCAGCAGCTCGGGACAGGCGCTTACGGGAAACACCATATATTTT. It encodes CASSSGQALTGNTIYF.

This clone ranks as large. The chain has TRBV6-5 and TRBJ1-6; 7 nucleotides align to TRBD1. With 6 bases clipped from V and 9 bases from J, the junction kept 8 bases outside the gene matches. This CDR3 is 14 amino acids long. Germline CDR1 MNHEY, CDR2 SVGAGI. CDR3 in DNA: TGTGCCAGCAGCGTGACAGGGATTTTTTCACCCCTCCACTTT. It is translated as CASSVTGIFSPLHF.

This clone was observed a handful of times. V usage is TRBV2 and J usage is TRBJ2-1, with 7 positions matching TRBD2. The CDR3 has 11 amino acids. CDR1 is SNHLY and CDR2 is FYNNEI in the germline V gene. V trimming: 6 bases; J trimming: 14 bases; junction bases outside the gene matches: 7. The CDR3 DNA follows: TGTGCCAGCAGGTTCCGGGAGGCTAAGTTCTTC. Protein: CASRFREAKFF.